One sample yielded the 14 T cell receptor beta chains listed below, sequenced in a study of T cell responses to AZD1222 COVID-19 vaccine. Generated by immunoSEQ multiplex PCR, the TCRdb table keeps only in-frame clones and is missing some. The sample comprises over 120,000 clones, 92% of which are singletons, and around 3.6% rests with the top ten. The sample was peripheral blood, taken on day 0 of AZD1222 vaccination. These receptors came from an adult in good health.

The rearrangement uses TRBV19 and TRBJ2-1, with TRBD2 matching 7 bases. The J segment lost 5 bases and the V segment lost 8 bases, leaving 9 bases of the junction unmatched. CDR1 LNHDA and CDR2 SQIVND come from the germline V gene (reference sequence). This CDR3 contains 14 residues. CDR3 residues: CASHQWGGNNEQFF. The CDR3 coding sequence is TGTGCCAGTCATCAGTGGGGGGGAAACAATGAGCAGTTCTTC. Full variable domain (outside the CDR3, taken from reference TRBV19 and TRBJ2-1): DGGITQSPKYLFRKEGQNVTLSCEQNLNHDAMYWYRQDPGQGLRLIYYSQIVNDFQKGDIAEGYSVSREKKESFPLTVTSAQKNPTAFYLCASHQWGGNNEQFFGPGTRLTVL.

This clone appeared a single time. The rearrangement uses TRBV5-1 and TRBJ1-4; 9 nucleotides match TRBD1. The CDR3 covers 17 residues. Germline-derived CDR1 and CDR2 are SGHRS and YFSETQ. Trimming took 0 bases from V and 5 from J; bases not matched to a gene: 8. The CDR3 bases are TGCGCCAGCAGCTTGGGACTTAGGGACAGGGTGAATGAAAAACTGTTTTTT. Protein: CASSLGLRDRVNEKLFF.

This chain uses TRBV5-1 with TRBJ2-1; 9 nucleotides line up with TRBD2. This CDR3 is 15 amino acids long. V gave up 4 bases and J gave up 6 bases; unmatched junction bases: 8. Germline CDR1 SGHRS, CDR2 YFSETQ. The CDR3 spells CASSLGSGSLNEQFF. The DNA of the CDR3 is TGCGCCAGCAGCCTGGGTAGCGGGAGTCTCAATGAGCAGTTCTTC.

The rearrangement links TRBV24-1 to TRBJ2-3; tentatively, D is TRBD2 (6 bases). Deletions cut 0 bases from V and 3 bases from J, with 12 bases between. Germline CDR1 is KGHDR and CDR2 is SFDVKD. CDR3 length: 16 amino acids. The CDR3 spells CATSDLGGERTDTQYF. The CDR3 DNA follows: TGTGCCACCAGTGATTTGGGCGGGGAGAGGACAGATACGCAGTATTTT.

The J gene is TRBJ2-1, the V gene TRBV19, with D tentatively TRBD1 (7 bases). The CDR3 runs 14 residues. The germline CDR1 and CDR2 sequences are LNHDA and SQIVND (reference sequence). The germline V and J ends were trimmed by 10 bases and 9 bases, with 22 bases remaining between them. CDR3 sequence (DNA): TGTGCCACACATGCGGGACAGAGAGTTGGTGAGCAGTTCTTC. This codes for CATHAGQRVGEQFF.

The rearrangement links TRBV21-1 to TRBJ1-1. TRBV21-1 is tagged as a pseudogene. The CDR3 loop spans 14 amino acids. In DNA form, the CDR3 reads TGTGCCAGCAGCAAACAAGACTGTGGGGTAGGAGCTTTCTTT. This encodes CASSKQDCGVGAFF.

The chain is built from TRBV12-3 or TRBV12-4 and TRBJ2-5; perhaps TRBD2 as D (6 bases). V was cut by 3 bases and J by 4 bases, with 9 bases left in between. CDR3 size: 13 residues. CDR3 coding DNA: TGTGCCAGCAGTTTCGCGGAGGGAGAGACCCAGTACTTC. It is translated as CASSFAEGETQYF.

V and J are TRBV28 and TRBJ2-3; D is uncertain. This CDR3 contains 11 residues. The germline CDR1 and CDR2 sequences are MDHEN and SYDVKM. V lost 6 bases, J lost 3 bases, and 4 bases lay in between. CDR3: CASRETDTQYF. The CDR3 nucleotides are TGTGCCAGCAGGGAGACAGATACGCAGTATTTT.

V usage is TRBV5-1 and J usage is TRBJ1-1; the D gene is possibly TRBD1 (6 bases). Trimming stripped 2 bases from V and 11 bases from J, with 13 bases between. The CDR3 has 12 amino acids. The germline V gene has CDR1 SGHRS and CDR2 YFSETQ. The CDR3 coding sequence is TGCGCCAGCAGCTTAGAGGGGGGTAGCGCTTTCTTT. This codes for CASSLEGGSAFF.

The rearrangement uses TRBV9 and TRBJ2-1; 8 nucleotides agree with TRBD2. CDR1 and CDR2 from the germline V gene are SGDLS and YYNGEE. The junction had 5 bases not matched to a gene; V was cut back by 2 bases and J by 7 bases. The CDR3 has 14 amino acids. The CDR3 protein is CASSVASGLNEQFF. CDR3 DNA sequence: TGTGCCAGCAGCGTGGCTAGCGGGTTGAATGAGCAGTTCTTC.

V is TRBV28 and J is TRBJ2-3; 8 bases agree with TRBD2. Germline trimming cut 9 bases from V and 1 base from J; bases unmatched to any gene: 12. CDR1 MDHEN and CDR2 SYDVKM come from the germline V gene. This CDR3 contains 16 residues. The CDR3 DNA reads TGTGCCAGTCCTCCCTTTGGAGCGGGAGGCACAGATACGCAGTATTTT. Translation gives CASPPFGAGGTDTQYF.

The chain recombines TRBV2 with TRBJ1-4; D gene unclear. CDR3 length: 12 residues. CDR1 is SNHLY, CDR2 FYNNEI, per germline. V lost 7 bases and J 10 bases, leaving 13 bases between the germline ends. CDR3 bases: TGTGCCAGCACAGACCCGCAGACAAAACTGTTTTTT. Protein sequence: CASTDPQTKLFF.

This sequence joins TRBV4-2 and TRBJ2-1, with 8 positions matching TRBD1. Germline CDR1 LGHNA, CDR2 YNFKEQ. V shed 4 bases and J 7 bases; nucleotides not matched to a gene: 3. The CDR3 totals 13 residues. The chain's CDR3 is CASSRRQGNEQFF. Written as DNA, the CDR3 is TGTGCCAGCAGCCGGCGACAGGGGAATGAGCAGTTCTTC.

The CDR3 sequence: CASSVGPGTGATEAFF. The CDR3 region has the DNA TGTGCCAGCAGCGTAGGCCCAGGCACAGGGGCGACTGAAGCTTTCTTT. The rearrangement uses TRBV9 and TRBJ1-1, with 7 positions matching TRBD1. Germline V gene data show CDR1 as SGDLS and CDR2 as YYNGEE. The CDR3 length is 16 residues. Trimming at V came to 0 bases and at J to 5 bases, leaving 10 bases not matched to a gene.